Listed below are T cell receptor beta chains from one sample, sequenced in a study of T cell responses to AZD1222 COVID-19 vaccine. Sequencing used immunoSEQ multiplex PCR; TCRdb keeps in-frame clones, though not all of them. Found here are 95,000 to 150,000 clones, around 91% of them singletons; the top ten hold approximately 3.1%. This sample comprised peripheral blood, obtained on day 0 of AZD1222 vaccination. Receptor source: an adult in good health. CDR3s include the opening cysteine and the closing phenylalanine or tryptophan. The order of the fields is clone size, V gene, J gene, D gene, CDR3 DNA, CDR3 protein. D genes are given only for firm matches. Rows give clone size only sometimes, using once, few, many, or a class for an expanded clone.

clone size: .; V gene: TRBV18; J gene: TRBJ1-4; D gene: TRBD1; CDR3 DNA: TGTGCCAGCGCTAAAGGGGGCACAACTAATGAAAAACTGTTTTTT; CDR3 protein: CASAKGGTTNEKLFF
clone size: once; V gene: TRBV4-1; J gene: TRBJ2-7; D gene: .; CDR3 DNA: TGCGCCAGCAGCCAAGCGGACACCTCCTACGAGCAGTACTTC; CDR3 protein: CASSQADTSYEQYF
clone size: once; V gene: TRBV6-6; J gene: TRBJ1-3; D gene: TRBD1; CDR3 DNA: TGTGCCAGCAGCCGGGACAGCTCTGGAAACACCATATATTTT; CDR3 protein: CASSRDSSGNTIYF
clone size: .; V gene: TRBV10-3; J gene: TRBJ1-5; D gene: .; CDR3 DNA: TGTGCCATCAGTGAGATTTGGGGTATGGGGAGCAATCAGCCCCAGCATTTT; CDR3 protein: CAISEIWGMGSNQPQHF
clone size: .; V gene: TRBV29-1; J gene: TRBJ1-1; D gene: .; CDR3 DNA: TGCAGCGTTGTACCGAAAGGCACTGAAGCTTTCTTT; CDR3 protein: CSVVPKGTEAFF
clone size: .; V gene: TRBV29-1; J gene: TRBJ1-3; D gene: .; CDR3 DNA: TGCAGCGTTGAAGTACAGCATGGGGACACCATATATTTT; CDR3 protein: CSVEVQHGDTIYF
clone size: .; V gene: TRBV4-2; J gene: TRBJ1-5; D gene: .; CDR3 DNA: TGTGCCAGCAGCCAAGAAAAGGACCGGCCACAGCATTTT; CDR3 protein: CASSQEKDRPQHF
clone size: .; V gene: TRBV30; J gene: TRBJ2-7; D gene: TRBD1; CDR3 DNA: TGTGCCTCTACCGGGACAGGGGGCCTTTACGAGCAGTACTTC; CDR3 protein: CASTGTGGLYEQYF
clone size: .; V gene: TRBV7-3; J gene: TRBJ2-5; D gene: TRBD2; CDR3 DNA: TGTGCCAGCAGCCCCCTGGGGGGAGCGGGGGGGTTAGAGACCCAGTACTTC; CDR3 protein: CASSPLGGAGGLETQYF
clone size: .; V gene: TRBV18; J gene: TRBJ2-3; D gene: .; CDR3 DNA: TGTGCCAGCTCACCACCCAATTTAGACGGAGATACGCAGTATTTT; CDR3 protein: CASSPPNLDGDTQYF
clone size: .; V gene: TRBV9; J gene: TRBJ1-1; D gene: .; CDR3 DNA: TGTGCCAGCAGCGTAGACCCGGGATCCACTGAAGCTTTCTTT; CDR3 protein: CASSVDPGSTEAFF
clone size: once; V gene: TRBV11-3; J gene: TRBJ2-2; D gene: .; CDR3 DNA: TGTGCCAGCAGCTTGTCGTCTACCGGGGAGCTGTTTTTT; CDR3 protein: CASSLSSTGELFF
clone size: .; V gene: TRBV6-5; J gene: TRBJ2-3; D gene: .; CDR3 DNA: TGTGCCAGCAGCCCCTACCTCACAGATACGCAGTATTTT; CDR3 protein: CASSPYLTDTQYF
clone size: .; V gene: TRBV4-1; J gene: TRBJ2-2; D gene: .; CDR3 DNA: TGCGCCAGCAGCCAAGATCCGCGAGCGGTCACCGGGGAGCTGTTTTTT; CDR3 protein: CASSQDPRAVTGELFF
clone size: .; V gene: TRBV27; J gene: TRBJ2-5; D gene: .; CDR3 DNA: TGTGCCGCCAAGGAGGCGGGGAATCAAGAGACCCAGTACTTC; CDR3 protein: CAAKEAGNQETQYF
clone size: .; V gene: TRBV3-1/TRBV3-2; J gene: TRBJ2-7; D gene: TRBD2; CDR3 DNA: TGTGCCAGCAGCCAAAGGACTAGTGGCCACGAGCAGTACTTC; CDR3 protein: CASSQRTSGHEQYF
clone size: .; V gene: TRBV7-2; J gene: TRBJ2-3; D gene: TRBD2; CDR3 DNA: TGTGCCAGCAGCTCTTGGACTAGCGGGGGGGCAGGGCAGTATTTT; CDR3 protein: CASSSWTSGGAGQYF
clone size: .; V gene: TRBV5-3; J gene: TRBJ2-3; D gene: .; CDR3 DNA: TGTGCCAGAAGGGGGGATACGCAGTATTTT; CDR3 protein: CARRGDTQYF
clone size: .; V gene: TRBV5-4; J gene: TRBJ2-7; D gene: TRBD1; CDR3 DNA: TGTGCCAGCAGCCCCCCGGGACAGACCTACGAGCAGTACTTC; CDR3 protein: CASSPPGQTYEQYF
clone size: .; V gene: TRBV11-2; J gene: TRBJ2-2; D gene: .; CDR3 DNA: TGTGCCAGCAGCTTAGCTCAATTCTCCACCGGGGAGCTGTTTTTT; CDR3 protein: CASSLAQFSTGELFF
clone size: .; V gene: TRBV27; J gene: TRBJ1-2; D gene: .; CDR3 DNA: TGTGCCAGCAGTTTACGGGGGGGATGGGGCTACACCTTC; CDR3 protein: CASSLRGGWGYTF
clone size: few; V gene: TRBV2; J gene: TRBJ1-4; D gene: .; CDR3 DNA: TGTGCCAGCACGGCGGCAACTAATGAAAAACTGTTTTTT; CDR3 protein: CASTAATNEKLFF
clone size: .; V gene: TRBV28; J gene: TRBJ2-4; D gene: .; CDR3 DNA: TGTGCCAGCAGTTTATACCGGAGTCTAGCCAAAAACATTCAGTACTTC; CDR3 protein: CASSLYRSLAKNIQYF
clone size: .; V gene: TRBV15; J gene: TRBJ1-2; D gene: TRBD1; CDR3 DNA: TGTGCCACCAGCAGAGGGACAGGATATGGCTACACCTTC; CDR3 protein: CATSRGTGYGYTF
clone size: .; V gene: TRBV28; J gene: TRBJ1-1; D gene: .; CDR3 DNA: TGTGCCAGCATCTGGCAGGGGACTGAAGCTTTCTTT; CDR3 protein: CASIWQGTEAFF
clone size: once; V gene: TRBV7-9; J gene: TRBJ2-3; D gene: .; CDR3 DNA: TGTGCCAGCAGCTTCGGGGGTTTT; CDR3 protein: CASSFGGF
clone size: .; V gene: TRBV30; J gene: TRBJ1-2; D gene: .; CDR3 DNA: TGTGCCTGGACCGCTGGTGGGACACGGAACTATGGCTACACCTTC; CDR3 protein: CAWTAGGTRNYGYTF
clone size: .; V gene: TRBV4-2; J gene: TRBJ2-7; D gene: TRBD2; CDR3 DNA: TGTGCCAGCAGCTCACTAGCGGGGACGGCCTACGAGCAGTACTTC; CDR3 protein: CASSSLAGTAYEQYF
clone size: .; V gene: TRBV3-1/TRBV3-2; J gene: TRBJ2-5; D gene: TRBD2; CDR3 DNA: TGTGCCAGCAGCCAAGGGGGGACTAGCGGGGTATCGGCCCAGTACTTC; CDR3 protein: CASSQGGTSGVSAQYF
clone size: .; V gene: TRBV28; J gene: TRBJ1-5; D gene: .; CDR3 DNA: TGTGCCAGCAGTTTATCGCAGCCCCAGCATTTT; CDR3 protein: CASSLSQPQHF
clone size: .; V gene: TRBV12-5; J gene: TRBJ1-5; D gene: TRBD1; CDR3 DNA: TGTGCTAGTGGTTTGGTACGGACAGGCCACACCAGCAATCAGCCCCAGCATTTT; CDR3 protein: CASGLVRTGHTSNQPQHF
clone size: .; V gene: TRBV5-1; J gene: TRBJ2-7; D gene: .; CDR3 DNA: TGCGCCAGCAGCTTGGGCACGATCGGGGGCCGCGAGCAGTACTTC; CDR3 protein: CASSLGTIGGREQYF
clone size: .; V gene: TRBV14; J gene: TRBJ2-1; D gene: .; CDR3 DNA: TGTGCCAGCAGCCAAGAGGGCTTCCTGTGGCAGTTCTTC; CDR3 protein: CASSQEGFLWQFF
clone size: .; V gene: TRBV5-1; J gene: TRBJ2-1; D gene: .; CDR3 DNA: TGCGCCAGCAGCTTGGACGGGGTCGTCTACAATGAGCAGTTCTTC; CDR3 protein: CASSLDGVVYNEQFF
clone size: .; V gene: TRBV18; J gene: TRBJ2-3; D gene: .; CDR3 DNA: TGTGCCAGCTCACCAAGGACTAACAAGGCGGATACGCAGTATTTT; CDR3 protein: CASSPRTNKADTQYF
clone size: .; V gene: TRBV11-2; J gene: TRBJ2-5; D gene: TRBD2; CDR3 DNA: TGTGCCAGCAGCTTAGATCCAGGGAGGGGAGAGACCCAGTACTTC; CDR3 protein: CASSLDPGRGETQYF
clone size: .; V gene: TRBV5-1; J gene: TRBJ2-2; D gene: .; CDR3 DNA: TGCGCCAGCAGTTTACACCTCCGGGACACCGGGGAGCTGTTTTTT; CDR3 protein: CASSLHLRDTGELFF
clone size: few; V gene: TRBV6-5; J gene: TRBJ1-2; D gene: .; CDR3 DNA: TGTGCCAGCAGTTACAGGGCAGGGGCCTATGGCTACACCTTC; CDR3 protein: CASSYRAGAYGYTF
clone size: .; V gene: TRBV9; J gene: TRBJ1-2; D gene: .; CDR3 DNA: TGTGCCAGCAGCGTAGCTTCGGACCTCGGGCGTTACTACACCTTC; CDR3 protein: CASSVASDLGRYYTF
clone size: .; V gene: TRBV27; J gene: TRBJ2-7; D gene: TRBD1; CDR3 DNA: TGTGCCAGCAGTTCTCACAGGGGTTTAGGTTACGAGCAGTACTTC; CDR3 protein: CASSSHRGLGYEQYF
clone size: .; V gene: TRBV6-4; J gene: TRBJ2-1; D gene: .; CDR3 DNA: TGTGCCAGCCTCCCGGGTCAGGGACCGAGCAATAATGAGCAGTTCTTC; CDR3 protein: CASLPGQGPSNNEQFF
clone size: .; V gene: TRBV2; J gene: TRBJ2-7; D gene: TRBD2; CDR3 DNA: TGTGCCGCGAGCTCTAGCGGGTTCGGCGAGCAGTACTTC; CDR3 protein: CAASSSGFGEQYF
clone size: .; V gene: TRBV28; J gene: TRBJ2-6; D gene: .; CDR3 DNA: TGTGCCAGCAGTTTATGGGTAGGGTCTGGGGCCAACGTCCTGACTTTC; CDR3 protein: CASSLWVGSGANVLTF
clone size: .; V gene: TRBV6-5; J gene: TRBJ1-1; D gene: .; CDR3 DNA: TGTGCCAGCAGTACCGGGGGAACTGAAGCTTTCTTT; CDR3 protein: CASSTGGTEAFF
clone size: .; V gene: TRBV6-4; J gene: TRBJ2-2; D gene: TRBD2; CDR3 DNA: TGTGCCAGCAGCGAGTCTAGCGGGGGACGCACCGGGGAGCTGTTTTTT; CDR3 protein: CASSESSGGRTGELFF